The T cell receptor beta chain under discussion was sequenced for a study of T cells in Graves' hyperthyroidism and ophthalmopathy. This clonotype was found a few times. The CDR3 sequence is 17 residues long. Germline V gene lookup returns CDR1 SGHVS and CDR2 FQNEAQ. Unmatched junction bases numbered 13, after V lost 5 bases and J lost 3 bases. There were TCR beta CDR3 regions amplified from RNA transcripts. Carried out on the TCR CDR3, a first-round RT-PCR used the HTBI primer set. One entry per CDR3 protein, called by TCRdb with MiXCR from the multiplex PCR reads. Among around 530,000 distinct CDR3 sequences listed, roughly 17% were seen once.

The V call is TRBV7-8, the J call TRBJ2-7; 10 nucleotides agree with TRBD2. The source of this sequence is a young woman with Graves' ophthalmopathy. The source material was blood. CDR3 residues: CASSPSSSAGGFYEQYF. The CDR3 coding sequence is TGTGCCAGCAGCCCCAGCTCATCAGCGGGAGGGTTCTACGAGCAGTACTTC. The full variable domain, its missing parts supplied by reference TRBV7-8 and TRBJ2-7, is GAGVSQSPRYKVAKRGQDVALRCDPISGHVSLFWYQQALGQGPEFLTYFQNEAQLDKSGLPSDRFFAERPEGSVSTLKIQRTQQEDSAVYLCASSPSSSAGGFYEQYFGPGTRLTVT.